This TCR beta chain was captured by sequencing in a study of cytomegalovirus exposure and HLA in healthy donors. Researchers ran the PCR with 60 Vbeta and 13 Jbeta primers. Sequencing used immunoSEQ multiplex PCR; TCRdb keeps in-frame clones, though not all of them. There are some 120,000 clones in the sample, with roughly 2% held by the top ten. Germline V CDR1 and CDR2: MDHEN, SYDVKM. With 7 bases removed from V and 1 base from J, the gap between germline ends came to 13 bases. CDR3 size: 14 residues. The TCR originated in a woman aged 55-70 years in good health and CMV-seronegative. The chain joins TRBV28 to TRBJ1-1; possibly TRBD1 for D (6 bases). Input material: PBMCs. CDR3 residues: CASTSGTPNTEAFF. CDR3 DNA: TGTGCCAGCACCTCGGGGACACCGAACACTGAAGCTTTCTTT.